Listed here are 18 T cell receptor beta chains from one sample, sequenced in a study of OX40 agonist ivuxolimab in advanced cancers. Sequenced by immunoSEQ multiplex PCR; TCRdb stores in-frame clones only, minus some. This sample has 98,000 or so clones, with roughly 80% found just once. The source material was CD4+ or CD8+ T cells sorted from blood, sampled in a trial of the OX40 agonist ivuxolimab. The receptor set was obtained from an adult with an advanced solid tumor such as melanoma, head and neck, liver or kidney cancer.

Comment on this clone: Other DNA sequences in the sample encode the same CDR3. The V call is TRBV4-2, the J call TRBJ2-5; maybe TRBD2 (6 bases). V was pared by 1 base and J by 0 bases, with 9 bases between. Germline V gene data show CDR1 as LGHNA and CDR2 as YNFKEQ. This CDR3 contains 15 residues. CDR3 bases: TGTGCCAGCAGCCAAGTCGGGGGAAACCAAGAGACCCAGTACTTC. Translating gives CASSQVGGNQETQYF.

The J gene is TRBJ2-1, the V gene TRBV7-9; D unclear. The germline CDR1 and CDR2 sequences are SEHNR and FQNEAQ (reference sequence). Trimming shortened V by 5 bases and J by 8 bases, and 10 bases separated the two germline ends. The CDR3 loop spans 12 amino acids. The CDR3 region is CASSLEAHEQFF. The CDR3 DNA reads TGTGCCAGCAGCCTAGAGGCCCATGAGCAGTTCTTC.

CDR3 in DNA: TGTGCCAGCAGTTTAGGACGTCTCTATGGCTACACCTTC. It translates to CASSLGRLYGYTF. The chain joins TRBV28 to TRBJ1-2; D is uncertain. This CDR3 has 13 residues. CDR1 MDHEN and CDR2 SYDVKM come from the germline V gene. Deletions cut 2 bases from V and 4 bases from J, with 8 bases between.

A single count supports this clone. The chain combines TRBV10-3 with TRBJ2-5; 8 bases are shared with TRBD2. The CDR3 length is 16 residues. Trimming at V came to 4 bases and at J to 7 bases, leaving 14 bases not matched to a gene. CDR1 is ENHRY, CDR2 SYGVKD, per germline. Written as DNA, the CDR3 is TGTGCCATCAGTGGGGAAGAACTAGCGGCCTTTGGGACCCAGTACTTC. Protein sequence: CAISGEELAAFGTQYF.

The rearrangement links TRBV5-4 to TRBJ2-3; 8 bases are shared with TRBD2. There are 15 residues in the CDR3. Losses at the gene ends were 1 base for V and 1 base for J; bases not matched to a gene: 2. Germline CDR1 reads SGHNT; CDR2 reads YYREEE (reference sequence). The CDR3 DNA reads TGTGCCAGCAGCTTGAGTAGCGGGGGCACAGATACGCAGTATTTT. It specifies CASSLSSGGTDTQYF.

CDR3 sequence (DNA): TGTGCCAGCAGCTTGGAACTAGCCGCCTGGGATACGCAGTATTTT. It encodes CASSLELAAWDTQYF. The chain is built from TRBV5-5 and TRBJ2-3; tentatively, D is TRBD2 (6 bases). The CDR3 is made up of 15 amino acids. In germline, CDR1 is SGHKS, CDR2 YYEKEE (reference sequence). Trimming took off 0 bases at V and 6 bases at J, with 14 bases between the two ends.

The chain is built from TRBV19 and TRBJ1-2; 9 nucleotides align to TRBD1. The CDR3 is made up of 16 amino acids. V lost 1 base, J lost 4 bases, and 7 bases stayed unmatched. The germline CDR1 and CDR2 sequences are LNHDA and SQIVND (reference sequence). The CDR3: CASSIGTGTGIYGYTF. The CDR3 nucleotides read TGTGCCAGTAGTATAGGCACCGGGACAGGGATCTATGGCTACACCTTC. Drawing the rest from reference TRBV19 and TRBJ1-2, the complete variable domain is DGGITQSPKYLFRKEGQNVTLSCEQNLNHDAMYWYRQDPGQGLRLIYYSQIVNDFQKGDIAEGYSVSREKKESFPLTVTSAQKNPTAFYLCASSIGTGTGIYGYTFGSGTRLTVV.

The genes are TRBV19 and TRBJ1-2; a possible D gene is TRBD1 (6 bases). Trimming removed 5 bases at V and 7 bases at J, with 20 bases between. The CDR3 totals 15 residues. From germline, CDR1 is LNHDA and CDR2 SQIVND (reference sequence). CDR3 sequence (DNA): TGTGCCAGTAGTTTCAGGGGAATCCTCAAGGGTGGCTACACCTTC. Protein sequence: CASSFRGILKGGYTF.

The sample holds a few counts of this clone. The gene calls are TRBV7-2 and TRBJ2-7, with D possibly matching TRBD2 (5 bases). The CDR3 loop spans 13 amino acids. With 4 bases removed from V and 9 bases from J, the gap between germline ends came to 16 bases. CDR1 SGHTA and CDR2 FQGNSA come from the germline V gene. This chain's CDR3 is CASSYGLLFMQYF. DNA for the CDR3: TGTGCCAGCAGCTACGGACTTCTCTTTATGCAGTACTTC.

This clone appeared a single time. This chain uses TRBV18 with TRBJ2-2; 13 bases are a match to TRBD2. After removal of 4 bases from V and 8 bases from J, the junction contained 7 bases not matched to a gene. The CDR3 is 16 residues long. The germline gives CDR1 KGHSH, CDR2 LQKENI. The CDR3 here is CASSRGLAGAGGELFF. The DNA of the CDR3 is TGTGCCAGCTCACGAGGACTAGCGGGAGCAGGTGGGGAGCTGTTTTTT.

V usage is TRBV5-5 and J usage is TRBJ2-3; D remains ambiguous. V was pared by 0 bases and J by 2 bases, with 10 bases between. This CDR3 comprises 15 residues. Germline V gene sequence: CDR1 SGHKS, CDR2 YYEKEE (reference sequence). CDR3 coding DNA: TGTGCCAGCAGCTTGGGTACAGCAATCACAGATACGCAGTATTTT. Encoded protein: CASSLGTAITDTQYF.

V is TRBV2 and J is TRBJ1-5; TRBD1 matches at 7 bases. The CDR3 length is 14 residues. The J segment lost 4 bases and the V segment lost 6 bases, leaving 6 bases of the junction unmatched. Germline CDR1 and CDR2: SNHLY and FYNNEI. CDR3 sequence (DNA): TGTGCCAGCAGGCGTCCAGGGGGAAATCAGCCCCAGCATTTT. The encoded protein is CASRRPGGNQPQHF.

The chain employs TRBV7-9 and TRBJ1-2; 8 bases agree with TRBD1. Germline-derived CDR1 and CDR2 are SEHNR and FQNEAQ (reference sequence). The ends lost 3 bases at V and 9 bases at J; junction bases unmatched: 18. This CDR3 spans 17 amino acids. The CDR3 DNA follows: TGTGCCAGCAGCTTGGGGGGAAGACAGGGGCGGATACTACGCTACACCTTC. Its translation is CASSLGGRQGRILRYTF. Combining the CDR3 with reference TRBV7-9 and TRBJ1-2 gives the whole variable domain DTGVSQNPRHKITKRGQNVTFRCDPISEHNRLYWYRQTLGQGPEFLTYFQNEAQLEKSRLLSDRFSAERPKGSFSTLEIQRTEQGDSAMYLCASSLGGRQGRILRYTFGSGTRLTVV.

The J gene is TRBJ2-3, the V gene TRBV11-2, with 7 bases aligning to TRBD1. CDR3 length equals 14 residues. CDR1 is SGHAT and CDR2 is FQNNGV in the germline V gene. J lost 1 base, V lost 5 bases, and 3 bases had no gene match. This CDR3 reads CASSLDRRTDTQYF. CDR3 DNA sequence: TGTGCCAGCAGCCTGGACAGGCGCACAGATACGCAGTATTTT.

The rearrangement uses TRBV19 and TRBJ1-5; no definite D call. This CDR3 has 13 amino acids. Trimming left V 7 bases short and J 0 bases short, with 7 bases between. In germline, CDR1 is LNHDA, CDR2 SQIVND (reference sequence). CDR3 residues: CASKTASNQPQHF. In DNA, the CDR3 is TGTGCCAGTAAGACGGCTAGCAATCAGCCCCAGCATTTT.

The J gene is TRBJ1-2, the V gene TRBV11-2, with TRBD1 identical over 8 bases. Losses at the gene ends were 3 bases for V and 3 bases for J; bases not matched to a gene: 0. The CDR3 extends over 13 amino acids. Germline CDR1 is SGHAT and CDR2 is FQNNGV. CDR3 in DNA: TGTGCCAGCAGCTTGGGACAGGACTATGGCTACACCTTC. This codes for CASSLGQDYGYTF.

J is TRBJ2-1 and V is TRBV2; the match to TRBD2 covers 14 bases. This CDR3 has 16 residues. V dropped 1 base and J dropped 9; count of bases not matched to a gene: 5. Germline lookup yields CDR1 SNHLY and CDR2 FYNNEI. The CDR3 region is CASSEGGLAGASEQFF. In nucleotides, the CDR3 is TGTGCCAGCAGTGAAGGGGGACTAGCGGGAGCCAGTGAGCAGTTCTTC.

This chain connects TRBV28 to TRBJ2-7; maybe TRBD1 (7 bases). The CDR3 loop spans 16 amino acids. V was clipped by 5 bases and J by 4 bases, with 21 bases between them. Germline V gene sequence: CDR1 MDHEN, CDR2 SYDVKM. The CDR3 nucleotides are TGTGCCAGCAGTACCCCGGTAGGCAGGGGGGTATACGAGCAGTACTTC. This translates into CASSTPVGRGVYEQYF. The whole variable domain, remainder taken from reference TRBV28 and TRBJ2-7, is DVKVTQSSRYLVKRTGEKVFLECVQDMDHENMFWYRQDPGLGLRLIYFSYDVKMKEKGDIPEGYSVSREKKERFSLILESASTNQTSMYLCASSTPVGRGVYEQYFGPGTRLTVT.